The rows below give T cell receptor beta chains drawn from one sample of a study of OX40 agonist ivuxolimab in advanced cancers. Assay used: immunoSEQ multiplex PCR; TCRdb lists only in-frame clones, some missing. The sample has about 67,000 clones; roughly 88% are singletons. The source material was CD4+ or CD8+ T cells sorted from blood, sampled in a trial of the OX40 agonist ivuxolimab. All receptors come from an adult with an advanced solid tumor such as melanoma, head and neck, liver or kidney cancer. The CDR3 runs from the conserved cysteine through the conserved F or W. Each record gives: J gene, CDR3 length, D gene, clone size, V gene, CDR3 DNA, CDR3 protein. D genes are given only for firm matches. Some rows mark clone size as missing; the rest say once, few, many or name a class of expanded clone.

TRBJ1-2 | 13 | TRBD1 | NA | TRBV5-1 | TGCGCCAGCAGCGCCGGGACAGGGTACGGCTACACCTTC | CASSAGTGYGYTF
TRBJ2-3 | 14 | TRBD1 | NA | TRBV6-5 | TGTGCCAGCAGTTACTCCGGGGACAGGGCGGAGCAGTATTTT | CASSYSGDRAEQYF
TRBJ2-2 | 14 | NA | NA | TRBV25-1 | TGTGCCAGCAGTGAATACGGGGCCACCGGGGAGCTGTTTTTT | CASSEYGATGELFF
TRBJ2-3 | 15 | NA | NA | TRBV19 | TGTGCCAGTAGTATTTCACAAGCTAACACAGATACGCAGTATTTT | CASSISQANTDTQYF
TRBJ2-7 | 12 | NA | NA | TRBV19 | TGTGCCAGTAGTACCCGGGATTCCGAGCAGTACTTC | CASSTRDSEQYF
TRBJ1-3 | 15 | NA | NA | TRBV9 | TGTGCCAGCAGCGTAGGGGCGGACTCTGGAAACACCATATATTTT | CASSVGADSGNTIYF
TRBJ1-4 | 17 | TRBD1 | once | TRBV5-1 | TGCGCCAGCAGCTTTACACGCCCAGGGGGAAAAGATGAAAAACTGTTTTTT | CASSFTRPGGKDEKLFF
TRBJ1-1 | 15 | TRBD1 | NA | TRBV6-6 | TGTGCCAGCAGTTACACCGGGACAGGGAACACTGAAGCTTTCTTT | CASSYTGTGNTEAFF
TRBJ2-3 | 16 | TRBD1 | NA | TRBV4-1 | TGCGCCAGCAGCCTGCGGACAGGGTCTTCCACAGATACGCAGTATTTT | CASSLRTGSSTDTQYF
TRBJ1-5 | 19 | TRBD1 | NA | TRBV15 | TGTGCCACCAGCAGAGATTGGAAGGAGGGGGCGAGGGGCAATCAGCCCCAGCATTTT | CATSRDWKEGARGNQPQHF
TRBJ1-5 | 15 | NA | NA | TRBV6-1 | TGTGCCAGCAGTGAAGGGCAGGCGACGAATCAGCCCCAGCATTTT | CASSEGQATNQPQHF
TRBJ2-5 | 14 | TRBD2 | NA | TRBV6-5 | TGTGCCAGCAGTTGGACTAGCGGCCAAGAGACCCAGTACTTC | CASSWTSGQETQYF
TRBJ2-1 | 11 | NA | NA | TRBV5-1 | TGCGCCAGCAGCAGTTACAATGAGCAGTTCTTC | CASSSYNEQFF
TRBJ1-6 | 17 | TRBD1 | few | TRBV11-2 | TGTGCCAGCAGCGACTTAATTCGGGACAGCAAGAATTCACCCCTCCACTTT | CASSDLIRDSKNSPLHF
TRBJ1-6 | 17 | NA | once | TRBV5-1 | TGCGCCAGCAGCCTGGAAGCCCAGAGCTCCTATAATTCACCCCTCCACTTT | CASSLEAQSSYNSPLHF
TRBJ1-5 | 14 | TRBD1 | NA | TRBV5-6 | TGTGCCAGCAGCACTCGACAGGGAAATCAGCCCCAGCATTTT | CASSTRQGNQPQHF
TRBJ1-1 | 14 | TRBD1 | NA | TRBV18 | TGTGCCAGCTCACGTGACCAGGGGGTAACTGAAGCTTTCTTT | CASSRDQGVTEAFF
TRBJ1-6 | 15 | NA | NA | TRBV9 | TGTGCCAGCAGCGTAGAGGGGGGGCCTAATTCACCCCTCCACTTT | CASSVEGGPNSPLHF
TRBJ1-2 | 15 | NA | NA | TRBV6-5 | TGTGCCAGCAGTTACTCGAAAGAAGGGGCAGGGGGCTACACCTTC | CASSYSKEGAGGYTF
TRBJ2-3 | 12 | NA | NA | TRBV28 | TGTGCCAGCAGTTTAGTTGGGGCTACGCAGTATTTT | CASSLVGATQYF
TRBJ2-1 | 15 | NA | NA | TRBV11-2 | TGTGCCAGCAGCTTTGGTCAGGGAGACGTAAATGAGCAGTTCTTC | CASSFGQGDVNEQFF
TRBJ2-7 | 14 | TRBD1 | NA | TRBV2 | TGTGCCAGCTTGAGACAGGGGAGCTCCTACGAGCAGTACTTC | CASLRQGSSYEQYF
TRBJ1-1 | 11 | NA | NA | TRBV6-1 | TGTGCCAGCCAGAGGTTGCATGAAGCTTTCTTT | CASQRLHEAFF
TRBJ2-5 | 17 | NA | NA | TRBV5-4 | TGTGCCAGCAGCGACGGTTTACTCGACTCGTACCAAGAGACCCAGTACTTC | CASSDGLLDSYQETQYF
TRBJ2-2 | 16 | TRBD2 | NA | TRBV5-1 | TGCGCCAGCAGCCCTAGCGGGGGAGCAAACACCGGGGAGCTGTTTTTT | CASSPSGGANTGELFF
TRBJ2-5 | 15 | TRBD2 | NA | TRBV2 | TGTGCCAGCAGTGGACTAGCGGGCTCGCAGGGGACCCAGTACTTC | CASSGLAGSQGTQYF
TRBJ1-4 | 20 | TRBD1 | NA | TRBV5-1 | TGCGCCAGCAGCCGAACCAATGAGACAGGGGAAGTTGCAGGTAATGAAAAACTGTTTTTT | CASSRTNETGEVAGNEKLFF
TRBJ2-5 | 13 | NA | few | TRBV23-1 | TGCGCCAGCGGCCACAAGGGGTGGAGGGCCCAGTACTTC | CASGHKGWRAQYF
TRBJ1-2 | 15 | TRBD1 | NA | TRBV7-6 | TGTGCCAGCAGCTTCGGGACAGCGTTGGGACGTGGCTACACCTTC | CASSFGTALGRGYTF
TRBJ2-2 | 14 | TRBD1 | NA | TRBV29-1 | TGCAGCGTTGGACAGGGCACGAACACCGGGGAGCTGTTTTTT | CSVGQGTNTGELFF
TRBJ2-3 | 15 | NA | NA | TRBV5-1 | TGCGCCAGCAGCGTTAGCGGCCCTGGCACAGATACGCAGTATTTT | CASSVSGPGTDTQYF
TRBJ2-7 | 12 | NA | NA | TRBV7-2 | TGTGCCAGCAGCGCCATGACTCGCGAGCAGTACTTC | CASSAMTREQYF
TRBJ2-5 | 13 | NA | NA | TRBV9 | TGTGCCAGCAGCGTAGCACCCCAAGAGACCCAGTACTTC | CASSVAPQETQYF
TRBJ1-3 | 11 | NA | NA | TRBV7-9 | TGTGCCAGCAGCTTTCAAAACACCATATATTTT | CASSFQNTIYF
TRBJ2-2 | 15 | TRBD1 | once | TRBV6-5 | TGTGCCAGCAACCGGGGACAGCCGAACACCGGGGAGCTGTTTTTT | CASNRGQPNTGELFF
TRBJ1-4 | 14 | NA | NA | TRBV6-6 | TGTGCCAGCAGTCTGACGGGTGCTAATGAAAAACTGTTTTTT | CASSLTGANEKLFF
TRBJ1-1 | 13 | NA | NA | TRBV13 | TGTGCCAGCACCCGACGGGGGTTTACTGAAGCTTTCTTT | CASTRRGFTEAFF
TRBJ2-1 | 15 | NA | NA | TRBV7-2 | TGTGCCAGCAGCTCCATGGTTGGATACGACAATGAGCAGTTCTTC | CASSSMVGYDNEQFF
TRBJ1-1 | 12 | NA | few | TRBV6-1 | TGTGCCAGCAGTGTGGGTCGTCTCTATGCTTTCTTT | CASSVGRLYAFF
TRBJ2-7 | 16 | TRBD2 | NA | TRBV5-6 | TGTGCCAGCAGCTTGGATTTAGCGGGGGGTACCTACGAGCAGTACTTC | CASSLDLAGGTYEQYF
TRBJ1-6 | 17 | NA | NA | TRBV28 | TGTGCCAGCAGTGGGGGGGCCTCGACTATCTGGAATTCACCCCTCCACTTT | CASSGGASTIWNSPLHF